These T cell receptor beta chains were read from a single sample in a study of T cell clonotyping in hematopoietic cell transplantation. The method was immunoSEQ multiplex PCR; TCRdb's version includes in-frame clones alone and lacks a portion of them. The profile shows approximately 5,700 clones, roughly four fifths of them singletons. Sequenced here: peripheral blood mononuclear cells, sampled 100 days after allogeneic stem cell transplant. Every receptor here comes from a male patient aged 60-69 years who had an allogeneic stem cell transplant, so T cells may come from the graft donor. Some clones in this sample may be carry-over from other donors' samples. Each CDR3 is given with its conserved first and last residue. The D gene is left open where the match is weak. Clone size is stated in some rows and not others, as once, few, many or a class when expanded.

J gene,clone size,V gene,D gene,CDR3 protein,CDR3 DNA
TRBJ2-2,-,TRBV2,-,CASSALTGEVGELFF,TGTGCCAGCAGTGCCTTAACGGGAGAGGTCGGGGAGCTGTTTTTT
TRBJ2-7,-,TRBV4-2,-,CASSQDGAGSPYEQYF,TGTGCCAGCAGCCAAGATGGGGCAGGAAGTCCCTACGAGCAGTACTTC
TRBJ1-5,large,TRBV6-1,-,CASSEEWGIGQPQHF,TGTGCCAGCAGTGAAGAATGGGGAATCGGTCAGCCCCAGCATTTT
TRBJ2-3,-,TRBV30,TRBD1,CAWSQDRVTDTQYF,TGTGCCTGGAGTCAGGACAGGGTGACAGATACGCAGTATTTT
TRBJ2-5,-,TRBV9,-,CASSAGAQETQYF,TGTGCCAGCAGCGCCGGGGCCCAAGAGACCCAGTACTTC
TRBJ2-7,-,TRBV29-1,-,CSVEDKGDEQYF,TGCAGCGTTGAAGACAAGGGCGACGAGCAGTACTTC
TRBJ2-3,-,TRBV6-1,TRBD2,CASSEGLAGDTDTQYF,TGTGCCAGCAGTGAAGGACTAGCGGGGGACACAGATACGCAGTATTTT
TRBJ1-1,-,TRBV6-5,-,CASSYNGEAFF,TGTGCCAGCAGTTACAATGGGGAAGCTTTCTTT
TRBJ2-1,-,TRBV19,TRBD1,CASRLLRTGGANLGNEQFF,TGTGCCAGTAGACTACTGAGGACAGGGGGCGCGAATCTGGGAAATGAGCAGTTCTTC
TRBJ1-2,-,TRBV27,-,CASSSYSNYGYTF,TGTGCCAGCAGTTCTTACTCTAACTATGGCTACACCTTC
TRBJ1-5,-,TRBV27,TRBD1,CASSPGWSGQGGNQPQHF,TGTGCCAGCTCACCCGGATGGTCGGGACAGGGAGGGAATCAGCCCCAGCATTTT
TRBJ2-3,-,TRBV19,TRBD1,CASSPGQGTDTQYF,TGTGCCAGTAGTCCGGGACAGGGGACAGATACGCAGTATTTT
TRBJ2-7,-,TRBV30,-,CAWSLDREGEQYF,TGTGCCTGGAGTTTGGACAGGGAGGGCGAGCAGTACTTC
TRBJ1-4,once,TRBV4-3,-,CASSQRGMNEKLFF,TGCGCCAGCAGCCAACGCGGTATGAATGAAAAACTGTTTTTT
TRBJ1-3,-,TRBV10-3,-,CAISDPDSSGNTIYF,TGTGCCATCAGTGACCCGGACAGTTCTGGAAACACCATATATTTT
TRBJ2-7,-,TRBV27,TRBD2,CASMRSGRDEQYF,TGTGCCAGCATGAGGTCAGGGAGGGACGAGCAGTACTTC
TRBJ2-2,once,TRBV6-1,-,CASSESSTGELFF,TGTGCCAGCAGTGAATCAAGCACCGGGGAGCTGTTTTTT
TRBJ2-3,-,TRBV7-2,-,CASSPSGYTDTQYF,TGTGCCAGCAGCCCCTCCGGCTACACAGATACGCAGTATTTT
TRBJ2-5,-,TRBV25-1,TRBD2,CASSELAGLAGNQETQYF,TGTGCCAGCAGTGAACTAGCGGGACTAGCGGGAAACCAAGAGACCCAGTACTTC
TRBJ1-5,-,TRBV30,-,CAWSVQTNQPQHF,TGTGCCTGGAGTGTACAAACCAATCAGCCCCAGCATTTT
TRBJ2-1,-,TRBV29-1,TRBD2,CSVSGTTYNEQFF,TGCAGCGTATCCGGGACTACCTACAATGAGCAGTTCTTC
TRBJ1-1,-,TRBV19,TRBD1,CASSELPGQGTEAFF,TGTGCCAGTAGCGAACTACCGGGACAGGGCACTGAAGCTTTCTTT
TRBJ1-5,-,TRBV4-1,-,CASSLGTNQPQHF,TGCGCCAGCAGCCTTGGGACAAATCAGCCCCAGCATTTT
TRBJ1-4,few,TRBV28,-,CASSTPRWATNEKLFF,TGTGCCAGCTCCACGCCCAGGTGGGCAACTAATGAAAAACTGTTTTTT
TRBJ2-7,-,TRBV7-9,TRBD1,CASSLVNTGGSYEQYF,TGTGCCAGCAGCTTAGTTAACACAGGGGGTTCGTACGAGCAGTACTTC
TRBJ1-1,few,TRBV28,-,CASTHGVNTEAFF,TGTGCCAGCACCCATGGAGTGAACACTGAAGCTTTCTTT
TRBJ1-5,-,TRBV29-1,-,CSVGVGDQPQHF,TGCAGCGTTGGGGTCGGGGATCAGCCCCAGCATTTT
TRBJ1-1,-,TRBV5-6,-,CASSLTLGLNTEAFF,TGTGCCAGCAGCTTGACTCTCGGGTTGAACACTGAAGCTTTCTTT
TRBJ1-2,-,TRBV13,-,CASSLRGPANYGYTF,TGTGCCAGCAGCTTACGGGGGCCAGCTAACTATGGCTACACCTTC
TRBJ1-1,-,TRBV6-1,-,CASSENPWNTEAFF,TGTGCCAGCAGTGAAAATCCGTGGAACACTGAAGCTTTCTTT